This TCR beta chain came from a study of identical twins. This clonotype has a count of ten or more. Antigen: not known. CDR1 is SGHAT, CDR2 FQNNGV, per germline. V was shortened by 0 bases and J by 0 bases, with 12 bases between the two germline ends. The CDR3 loop spans 17 amino acids. Study results and caveats: While abundant cord blood beta clonotypes carried fewer insertions, memory repertoires showed no such pattern. Low generation-probability sequences were in excess among twin-shared out-of-frame alpha sequences.

Template switching (which added a universal primer site) was used, and cDNA carried unique molecular identifiers. TCRdb re-analysed the 5' RACE reads in MiXCR, keeping a single row per CDR3 protein. The profile covers 700,000 or so distinct CDR3 sequences, with around 8.6% appearing a single time and 0.85% to 1% taken by the ten largest. A further study also used this sample, focusing on yellow fever vaccine responses in identical twins.

Sequencing was done on a sample of PBMCs. The clonotype comes from a woman younger than 30 in good health. This chain connects TRBV11-2 to TRBJ2-1; TRBD1 might be the D (5 bases). As DNA, the CDR3 is TGTGCCAGCAGCTTAGAGTCGGCAGGGCGCTCCTACAATGAGCAGTTCTTC. Residues: CASSLESAGRSYNEQFF.